A single sample is the source of the 11 T cell receptor beta chains below, sequenced in a study of blood T cell repertoires in COVID-19. The table came from immunoSEQ multiplex PCR; TCRdb's copy has only in-frame clones and leaves some out. The top ten hold roughly 0.9% of the sample, which has about 370,000 clones, roughly nine tenths seen once. The sample consisted of PBMCs or T cells enriched from blood (not recorded which). The receptors derive from a woman between 40 and 50 years old who had been exposed to COVID-19.

This chain connects TRBV4-1 to TRBJ2-1; 11 positions match TRBD2. The V segment lost 3 bases and the J segment 3 bases; nucleotides outside the gene matches: 7. This CDR3 has 17 amino acids. Germline V gives CDR1 MGHRA, CDR2 YSYEKL. The CDR3: CASSHGTSGPFYNEQFF. The CDR3 nucleotides are TGCGCCAGCAGCCACGGGACTAGCGGACCCTTCTACAATGAGCAGTTCTTC.

J is TRBJ1-5 and V is TRBV24-1; 8 bases are shared with TRBD1. The V gene end was trimmed by 3 bases and the J gene end by 7 bases; junction bases not matched to a gene: 4. The CDR3 is made up of 14 amino acids. Germline V CDR1 and CDR2: KGHDR, SFDVKD. DNA of the CDR3: TGTGCCACCAGTGATCCTCGGACAGGGCAGCCCCAGCATTTT. It specifies CATSDPRTGQPQHF.

J is TRBJ1-2 and V is TRBV19; D unresolved. The CDR3 runs to 13 residues. With 3 bases removed from V and 8 bases from J, the gap between germline ends came to 13 bases. CDR1 and CDR2 (germline): LNHDA, SQIVND (reference sequence). CDR3 bases: TGTGCCAGTAGTATGAACGGGATTGGAGGCTACACCTTC. Its protein is CASSMNGIGGYTF.

The V and J genes are TRBV11-3 and TRBJ2-1, with 8 bases that match TRBD2. The CDR3 is 16 amino acids. Germline CDR1 reads SGHNT; CDR2 reads YENEEA. V lost 2 bases, J lost 2 bases, and 5 bases stayed unmatched. The CDR3 protein is CASSLSDGRAYNEQFF. The DNA for the CDR3 is TGTGCCAGCAGCTTATCGGACGGGAGGGCCTACAATGAGCAGTTCTTC.

The rearrangement links TRBV20-1 to TRBJ1-4; 7 bases align to TRBD1. CDR3 length equals 12 residues. Losses at the gene ends were 3 bases for V and 8 bases for J; bases not matched to a gene: 3. Germline V lookup: CDR1 DFQATT, CDR2 SNEGSKA (reference sequence). This chain's CDR3 is CSASGDREKLFF. CDR3 nucleotide sequence: TGCAGTGCTAGTGGGGACAGAGAAAAACTGTTTTTT.

V usage is TRBV7-9 and J usage is TRBJ2-1, with D possibly matching TRBD2 (5 bases). V was shortened by 1 base and J by 15 bases, with 10 bases between the two germline ends. This CDR3 has 11 residues. Per the germline V gene, CDR1 is SEHNR and CDR2 is FQNEAQ (reference sequence). The CDR3 here is CASSLVREGFF. CDR3 coding DNA: TGTGCCAGCAGCTTAGTGAGGGAAGGGTTCTTC.

Regarding this clone: Other DNA sequences in this sample translate to the same CDR3. The chain uses TRBV27 and TRBJ2-7; D not certain. Per germline, CDR1 MNHEY and CDR2 SMNVEV (reference sequence). Trimming cost V 6 bases and J 3 bases, with 6 bases left between them. There are 11 residues in the CDR3. The CDR3 nucleotides read TGTGCCAGCAGCAACTACTACGAGCAGTACTTC. The encoded protein is CASSNYYEQYF.

The CDR3 sequence is CASSFQGGTGELFF. Here the CDR3 DNA reads TGCGCCAGCAGCTTCCAGGGCGGCACCGGGGAGCTGTTTTTT. The V call is TRBV5-1, the J call TRBJ2-2, with D possibly being TRBD1 (5 bases). Germline V gives CDR1 SGHRS, CDR2 YFSETQ. The CDR3 contains 14 residues. Between the trimmed V and J ends, which lost 2 bases and 4 bases, there was a span of 9 bases.

The chain links TRBV5-1 to TRBJ1-5, with a weak D call TRBD1 (6 bases). Trimming cost V 4 bases and J 3 bases, with 8 bases left between them. Germline-derived CDR1 and CDR2 are SGHRS and YFSETQ. The CDR3 consists of 13 residues. The CDR3 loop reads CASSTGPNQPQHF. CDR3 nucleotides: TGCGCCAGCAGCACAGGGCCCAATCAGCCCCAGCATTTT.

The chain combines TRBV27 with TRBJ2-7, with a weak D call TRBD2 (6 bases). The CDR3 contains 14 residues. V was cut by 7 bases and J by 4 bases, with 17 bases left in between. Per germline, CDR1 MNHEY and CDR2 SMNVEV (reference sequence). In DNA form, the CDR3 reads TGTGCCAGCACGGAGGGGCAGGGAGGTTACGAGCAGTACTTC. Protein product: CASTEGQGGYEQYF.

This clone showed up just a few times. The J gene is TRBJ1-1, the V gene TRBV5-6; perhaps TRBD1 as D (6 bases). V lost 4 bases to trimming and J lost 3 bases, with 10 bases between them. Germline V gene sequence: CDR1 SGHDT, CDR2 YYEEEE. The CDR3 covers 13 residues. The CDR3 protein is CASSEQGYTEAFF. In nucleotides, the CDR3 is TGTGCCAGCAGCGAACAGGGATACACTGAAGCTTTCTTT. Full variable domain (rest looked up from reference TRBV5-6 and TRBJ1-1): DAGVTQSPTHLIKTRGQQVTLRCSPKSGHDTVSWYQQALGQGPQFIFQYYEEEERQRGNFPDRFSGHQFPNYSSELNVNALLLGDSALYLCASSEQGYTEAFFGQGTRLTVV.